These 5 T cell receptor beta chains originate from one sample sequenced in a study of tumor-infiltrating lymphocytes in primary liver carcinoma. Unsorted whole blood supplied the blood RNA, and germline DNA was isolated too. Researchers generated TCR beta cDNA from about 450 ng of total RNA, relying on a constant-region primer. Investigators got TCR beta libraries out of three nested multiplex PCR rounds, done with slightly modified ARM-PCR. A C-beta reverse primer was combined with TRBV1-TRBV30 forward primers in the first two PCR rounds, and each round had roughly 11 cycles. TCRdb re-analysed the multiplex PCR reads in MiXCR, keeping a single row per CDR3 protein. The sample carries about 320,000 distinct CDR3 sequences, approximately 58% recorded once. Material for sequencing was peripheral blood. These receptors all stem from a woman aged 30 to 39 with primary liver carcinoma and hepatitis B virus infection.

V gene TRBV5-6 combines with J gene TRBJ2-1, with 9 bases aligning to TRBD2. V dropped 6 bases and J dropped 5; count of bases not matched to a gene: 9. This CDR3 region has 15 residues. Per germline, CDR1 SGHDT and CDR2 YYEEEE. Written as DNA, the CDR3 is TGTGCCAGCACCAACCCGACTAGCGGCCACAATGAGCAGTTCTTC. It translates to CASTNPTSGHNEQFF.

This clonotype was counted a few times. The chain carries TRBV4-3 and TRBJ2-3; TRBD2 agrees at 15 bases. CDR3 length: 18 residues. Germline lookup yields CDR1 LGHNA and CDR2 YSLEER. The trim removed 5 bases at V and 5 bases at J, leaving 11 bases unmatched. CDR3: CASSAGLAGGPVGDTQYF. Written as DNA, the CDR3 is TGCGCCAGCAGCGCAGGACTAGCGGGAGGGCCTGTTGGAGATACGCAGTATTTT.

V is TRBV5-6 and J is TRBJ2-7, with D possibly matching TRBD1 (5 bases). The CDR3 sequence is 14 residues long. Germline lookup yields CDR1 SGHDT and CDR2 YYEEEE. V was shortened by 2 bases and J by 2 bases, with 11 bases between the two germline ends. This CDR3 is CASSLGVRAYEQYF. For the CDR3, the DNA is TGTGCCAGCAGCTTAGGGGTCCGGGCCTACGAGCAGTACTTC. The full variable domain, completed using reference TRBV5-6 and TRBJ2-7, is DAGVTQSPTHLIKTRGQQVTLRCSPKSGHDTVSWYQQALGQGPQFIFQYYEEEERQRGNFPDRFSGHQFPNYSSELNVNALLLGDSALYLCASSLGVRAYEQYFGPGTRLTVT.

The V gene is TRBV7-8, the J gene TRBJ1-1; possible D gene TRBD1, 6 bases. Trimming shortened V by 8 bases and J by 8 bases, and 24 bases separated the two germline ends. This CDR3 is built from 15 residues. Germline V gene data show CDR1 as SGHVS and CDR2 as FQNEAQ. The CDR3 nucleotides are TGTGCCAGCTCTACTAGGGTCAGGGGTGGATCGGAAGCTTTCTTT. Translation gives CASSTRVRGGSEAFF. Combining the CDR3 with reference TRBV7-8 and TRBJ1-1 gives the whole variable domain GAGVSQSPRYKVAKRGQDVALRCDPISGHVSLFWYQQALGQGPEFLTYFQNEAQLDKSGLPSDRFFAERPEGSVSTLKIQRTQQEDSAVYLCASSTRVRGGSEAFFGQGTRLTVV.

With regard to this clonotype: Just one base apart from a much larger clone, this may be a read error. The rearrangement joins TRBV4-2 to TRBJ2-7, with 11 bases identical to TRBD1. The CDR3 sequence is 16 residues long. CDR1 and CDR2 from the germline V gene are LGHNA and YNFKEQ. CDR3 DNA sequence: TGTGCCAACAGCCCATCCGGGGACAGGGGGACCTACGAGCAGTACTTC. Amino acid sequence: CANSPSGDRGTYEQYF.